Shown below are 6 T cell receptor beta chains from a single sample sequenced in a study of response to subunit inactivated influenza vaccine. TCRdb recomputed calls from the RT-PCR reads with MiXCR, one row per CDR3 protein. The sample includes some 600,000 distinct CDR3 sequences, 14% of them seen just once. The specimen comprised PBMCs from blood, sampled roughly 15 days before vaccination. The receptors shown here come from a man in his forties or fifties who received an inactivated influenza vaccine.

The chain uses TRBV18 and TRBJ2-1; a possible D gene is TRBD1 (7 bases). Germline V gene data show CDR1 as KGHSH and CDR2 as LQKENI. Between the trimmed V and J ends, which lost 1 base and 3 bases, there was a span of 10 bases. The CDR3 totals 15 residues. CDR3 DNA: TGTGCCAGCTCACCACAGCAGGGGGGCTACAATGAGCAGTTCTTC. Protein sequence: CASSPQQGGYNEQFF. The complete variable domain, with remaining parts taken from reference TRBV18 and TRBJ2-1, reads NAGVMQNPRHLVRRRGQEARLRCSPMKGHSHVYWYRQLPEEGLKFMVYLQKENIIDESGMPKERFSAEFPKEGPSILRIQQVVRGDSAAYFCASSPQQGGYNEQFFGPGTRLTVL.

In its sample, this clonotype was seen a few times. The genes are TRBV4-1 and TRBJ2-7; 7 nucleotides line up with TRBD2. The CDR3 is 16 residues long. Germline V gene sequence: CDR1 MGHRA, CDR2 YSYEKL. J was trimmed by 0 bases and V by 4 bases; bases with no gene match: 9. In DNA form, the CDR3 reads TGCGCCAGCAGCCGGGGGGAGGGAACCAGCTCCTACGAGCAGTACTTC. Its protein product is CASSRGEGTSSYEQYF.

This clonotype was counted ten times or more. V usage is TRBV7-2 and J usage is TRBJ2-3; D is undetermined. The V and J ends lost 1 base and 1 base respectively, with 9 bases between them. The CDR3 consists of 15 residues. Germline CDR1 reads SGHTA; CDR2 reads FQGNSA. CDR3 sequence: CASSLVRIGTDTQYF. DNA for the CDR3: TGTGCCAGCAGCTTAGTCCGGATTGGCACAGATACGCAGTATTTT. The full variable domain, with the rest looked up from reference TRBV7-2 and TRBJ2-3, is GAGVSQSPSNKVTEKGKDVELRCDPISGHTALYWYRQSLGQGLEFLIYFQGNSAPDKSGLPSDRFSAERTGGSVSTLTIQRTQQEDSAVYLCASSLVRIGTDTQYFGPGTRLTVL.

The rearrangement uses TRBV4-3 and TRBJ1-1, with D perhaps TRBD1 (5 bases). Germline V gene lookup returns CDR1 LGHNA and CDR2 YSLEER. Trimming removed 0 bases at V and 4 bases at J, with 12 bases between. The CDR3 length is 15 residues. The CDR3 bases are TGCGCCAGCAGCCAAGATACCCGGAGGGGCACTGAAGCTTTCTTT. The encoded protein is CASSQDTRRGTEAFF.

The V call is TRBV20-1, the J call TRBJ2-5; either TRBD1 or TRBD2 may fit D (5 bases each). CDR1 is DFQATT and CDR2 is SNEGSKA in the germline V gene (reference sequence). CDR3 length equals 14 residues. Deletions cut 8 bases from V and 4 bases from J, with 20 bases between. The CDR3 coding sequence is TGCAGTCACCTCCCAGAGGGGAACAGAGAGACCCAGTACTTC. Translated, it gives CSHLPEGNRETQYF.

The table lists this clonotype with many counts. The V and J genes are TRBV6-1 and TRBJ2-1, with 11 bases matching TRBD2. The CDR3 is 17 residues long. J gave up 6 bases and V 5 bases, and 12 bases lay outside the gene matches. Germline-derived CDR1 and CDR2 are MNHNS and SASEGT. The CDR3 loop is CASSKGGGLAGLNEQFF. The CDR3 DNA reads TGTGCCAGCAGTAAAGGGGGAGGACTAGCGGGTCTCAATGAGCAGTTCTTC.